Listed below are T cell receptor beta chains from one sample, sequenced in a study of T cell repertoires in cytomegalovirus infection. These TCRs are of unknown antigen specificity. TCRdb called the reads again in MiXCR, with one record for every CDR3 protein. The sample consists of some 900,000 distinct CDR3 sequences, approximately 32% of them appearing once. The starting material was cultured CD8+ T cells from PBMCs, obtained from culture after CMV antigen stimulation. Receptors originate from a human donor in good health (CMV status not recorded). Some clones in this sample may be carry-over from other donors' samples. Both conserved end residues are part of each CDR3. Fields, in order: J gene, D gene, V gene, clone size, CDR3 DNA, CDR3 protein. The D gene is left open where the match is weak. Rows may omit the clone size; those that give it use once, few, many or a size class.

j_call: TRBJ1-1; d_call: .; v_call: TRBV29-1; clone_size: .; cdr3_nt: TGCAGCGTTGATCCCCGCCTGAACACTGAAGCTTTCTTT; cdr3_aa: CSVDPRLNTEAFF
j_call: TRBJ2-5; d_call: .; v_call: TRBV11-2; clone_size: .; cdr3_nt: TGTGCCAGCAGCTTAGGGGCTAGCGAGGAGGAGACCCAGTACTTC; cdr3_aa: CASSLGASEEETQYF
j_call: TRBJ1-1; d_call: .; v_call: TRBV10-2; clone_size: .; cdr3_nt: TGCGCCAGCACCTCAGTTAACACTGAAGCTTTCTTT; cdr3_aa: CASTSVNTEAFF
j_call: TRBJ1-2; d_call: .; v_call: TRBV5-1; clone_size: .; cdr3_nt: TGCGCCAGCAGCTCAGGACAGATCGATGGCTACACCTTC; cdr3_aa: CASSSGQIDGYTF
j_call: TRBJ2-2; d_call: .; v_call: TRBV7-6; clone_size: .; cdr3_nt: TGTGCCAGCAGCTTTAGAGCTGACAAGAACACCGGGGAGCTGTTTTTT; cdr3_aa: CASSFRADKNTGELFF
j_call: TRBJ1-6; d_call: TRBD1; v_call: TRBV12-3/TRBV12-4; clone_size: .; cdr3_nt: TGTGCCAGCAGTTTATTGAGGACAGGGGGTGGATATAATTCACCCCTCCACTTT; cdr3_aa: CASSLLRTGGGYNSPLHF
j_call: TRBJ1-2; d_call: .; v_call: TRBV27; clone_size: few; cdr3_nt: TGTGCCAGCAGTCTAATGGGCGGCGGCGGCTACACCTTC; cdr3_aa: CASSLMGGGGYTF
j_call: TRBJ2-6; d_call: .; v_call: TRBV27; clone_size: .; cdr3_nt: TGTGCCAGCAGACAGGGCTTCTCTGGGGCCAACGTCCTGACTTTC; cdr3_aa: CASRQGFSGANVLTF
j_call: TRBJ2-1; d_call: .; v_call: TRBV7-6; clone_size: few; cdr3_nt: TGTGCCAGCAGCTTAGTTTCAGGGCTTTCAAAAAACATATTCTACAATGAGCAGTTCTTC; cdr3_aa: CASSLVSGLSKNIFYNEQFF
j_call: TRBJ1-4; d_call: .; v_call: TRBV12-3/TRBV12-4; clone_size: once; cdr3_nt: TGTGCCAGCGGAATCGGGGTCTTTAATGAAAAACTGTTTTTT; cdr3_aa: CASGIGVFNEKLFF
j_call: TRBJ2-1; d_call: .; v_call: TRBV20-1; clone_size: .; cdr3_nt: TGCAGTGCTAGTATAAATGAGCAGTTCTTC; cdr3_aa: CSASINEQFF
j_call: TRBJ1-1; d_call: .; v_call: TRBV2; clone_size: .; cdr3_nt: TGTGCCAGCAGTGAATTCGAGAGGTCTGAAGCTTTCTTT; cdr3_aa: CASSEFERSEAFF
j_call: TRBJ2-5; d_call: .; v_call: TRBV6-1; clone_size: .; cdr3_nt: TGTGCCAGCAGTGAAGATAATCAGGGCTTACAAGAGACCCAGTACTTC; cdr3_aa: CASSEDNQGLQETQYF
j_call: TRBJ2-5; d_call: TRBD1; v_call: TRBV5-6; clone_size: many; cdr3_nt: TGTGCCAGCAGCGGGGACAGGAGGGAGACCCAGTACTTC; cdr3_aa: CASSGDRRETQYF
j_call: TRBJ1-2; d_call: .; v_call: TRBV7-9; clone_size: .; cdr3_nt: TGTGCCAGCAGCCACCTCGGGACGGATTATCGTATAAACTATGGCTACACCTTC; cdr3_aa: CASSHLGTDYRINYGYTF
j_call: TRBJ2-2; d_call: .; v_call: TRBV5-4; clone_size: many; cdr3_nt: TGTGCCAGCAAGACCCCTACCGGGGAGCTGTTTTTT; cdr3_aa: CASKTPTGELFF
j_call: TRBJ1-2; d_call: .; v_call: TRBV5-1; clone_size: .; cdr3_nt: TGCGCCAGCAGCTTAAAGGTCGGGGGGCCAGCTTCTGACTATGGCTACACCTTC; cdr3_aa: CASSLKVGGPASDYGYTF
j_call: TRBJ1-5; d_call: .; v_call: TRBV20-1; clone_size: .; cdr3_nt: TGCAGTGCTAGAGATCAGGGACTGGAGCCCCAGCATTTT; cdr3_aa: CSARDQGLEPQHF
j_call: TRBJ1-1; d_call: .; v_call: TRBV6-2/TRBV6-3; clone_size: many; cdr3_nt: TGTGCCAGCAGACCGGACACACTGAACACTGAAGCTTTCTTT; cdr3_aa: CASRPDTLNTEAFF
j_call: TRBJ1-3; d_call: .; v_call: TRBV6-5; clone_size: many; cdr3_nt: TGTGCCAGCAGTTCTACACGGAGCTCTGGAAACACCATATATTTT; cdr3_aa: CASSSTRSSGNTIYF
j_call: TRBJ1-2; d_call: .; v_call: TRBV24-1; clone_size: .; cdr3_nt: TGTGCCACCAGTGATTTAAGTCTTGACTATGGCTACACCTTC; cdr3_aa: CATSDLSLDYGYTF
j_call: TRBJ1-1; d_call: TRBD1; v_call: TRBV7-6; clone_size: many; cdr3_nt: TGTGCCAGCAGCTTAGGGACAGGGGGCTACACTGAAGCTTTCTTT; cdr3_aa: CASSLGTGGYTEAFF
j_call: TRBJ2-1; d_call: .; v_call: TRBV12-3/TRBV12-4; clone_size: .; cdr3_nt: TGTGCCAGCAGTTTAATTGCTAGCGCAGACAATGAGCAGTTCTTC; cdr3_aa: CASSLIASADNEQFF
j_call: TRBJ2-4; d_call: TRBD1; v_call: TRBV7-9; clone_size: .; cdr3_nt: TGTGCCAGCGAGCACTGGGACAGGGAACTAGCCAAAAACATTCAGTACTTC; cdr3_aa: CASEHWDRELAKNIQYF
j_call: TRBJ2-7; d_call: .; v_call: TRBV20-1; clone_size: .; cdr3_nt: TGCAGTGCTAGCGGTAGCGGTCAGGACGACTACGAGCAGTACTTC; cdr3_aa: CSASGSGQDDYEQYF
j_call: TRBJ1-6; d_call: .; v_call: TRBV7-9; clone_size: .; cdr3_nt: TGTGCCAGCGAGAGGAATTCACCCCTCCACTTT; cdr3_aa: CASERNSPLHF